These T cell receptor beta chains were read from a single sample in a study of T cell repertoires in cytomegalovirus infection. For these receptors, no antigen is known. TCRdb re-analysed the reads in MiXCR, keeping a single row per CDR3 protein. The table includes around 770,000 distinct CDR3 sequences, just under 30% detected once. The sequencing used cultured CD8+ T cells from PBMCs, collected from culture after CMV antigen stimulation. The receptors were gathered from a human donor in good health (CMV status not recorded). Some clones in this sample may be carry-over from other donors' samples. The CDR3 runs from the conserved cysteine through the conserved F or W. Each record gives: V gene, D gene, J gene, clone size, CDR3 protein, CDR3 DNA. D genes are given only for firm matches. Rows may omit the clone size; those that give it use once, few, many or a size class.

TRBV12-3/TRBV12-4	NA	TRBJ2-3	NA	CASSFEAGPDTQYF	TGTGCCAGCAGCTTCGAGGCGGGCCCAGATACGCAGTATTTT
TRBV19	TRBD2	TRBJ2-3	few	CASSPQLAGFTDTQYF	TGTGCCAGTAGCCCCCAACTAGCGGGGTTCACAGATACGCAGTATTTT
TRBV7-3	NA	TRBJ2-6	few	CASSFWDLASGANVLTF	TGTGCCAGCAGCTTCTGGGACTTGGCCTCTGGGGCCAACGTCCTGACTTTC
TRBV4-2	NA	TRBJ2-3	NA	CASSQVLTPTGGTDTQYF	TGTGCCAGCAGCCAAGTATTGACACCGACTGGGGGGACAGATACGCAGTATTTT
TRBV6-1	NA	TRBJ2-1	many	CASSDGQSYNEQFF	TGTGCCAGCAGTGACGGACAGTCCTACAATGAGCAGTTCTTC
TRBV4-1	NA	TRBJ2-7	few	CASSQEGETRYF	TGCGCCAGCAGCCAAGAAGGAGAGACGCGGTACTTC
TRBV5-8	NA	TRBJ2-6	NA	CATPGLGSGANVLTF	TGTGCCACCCCGGGACTCGGATCTGGGGCCAACGTCCTGACTTTC
TRBV12-5	NA	TRBJ1-1	NA	CASGFPRGGRTEAFF	TGTGCTAGTGGTTTCCCCCGAGGGGGTCGGACTGAAGCTTTCTTT
TRBV24-1	NA	TRBJ2-7	NA	CATSDLSAGTWYEQYF	TGTGCCACCAGTGATTTAAGTGCCGGGACCTGGTACGAGCAGTACTTC
TRBV7-9	TRBD1	TRBJ1-4	few	CASSGTGGLNEKLFF	TGTGCCAGCAGCGGGACAGGGGGCCTTAATGAAAAACTGTTTTTT
TRBV11-3	NA	TRBJ2-1	NA	CASSHTRGLDQFF	TGTGCCAGCAGCCATACTAGGGGTTTGGACCAGTTCTTC
TRBV7-9	NA	TRBJ2-2	many	CASTSGRDQNTGELFF	TGTGCCAGCACCTCAGGACGGGACCAGAACACCGGGGAGCTGTTTTTT
TRBV5-1	NA	TRBJ1-1	NA	CASSLAELEPEAFF	TGCGCCAGCAGCTTGGCCGAATTGGAGCCTGAAGCTTTCTTT
TRBV5-1	TRBD1	TRBJ1-2	NA	CASSLEPGQGSSGYTF	TGCGCCAGCAGCTTGGAACCGGGACAGGGGTCTAGTGGCTACACCTTC
TRBV2	TRBD1	TRBJ2-1	NA	CASRHRGVGNEQFF	TGTGCCAGCAGGCACAGGGGGGTGGGCAATGAGCAGTTCTTC
TRBV6-5	TRBD2	TRBJ2-2	NA	CASSYSGTSGGAGGELFF	TGTGCCAGCAGTTACTCAGGGACTAGCGGGGGGGCTGGCGGGGAGCTGTTTTTT
TRBV6-8	TRBD2	TRBJ2-3	few	CASSYSGTSGPRGAQYF	TGTGCCAGCAGTTACTCTGGGACTAGCGGGCCCAGGGGAGCGCAGTATTTT
TRBV7-6	NA	TRBJ2-1	many	CASSQPVREQFF	TGTGCCAGCAGCCAGCCGGTGAGAGAGCAGTTCTTC
TRBV18	NA	TRBJ2-7	NA	CASSPLGQSSYEQYF	TGTGCCAGCTCACCTCTCGGACAGAGCTCCTACGAGCAGTACTTC
TRBV6-5	TRBD1	TRBJ1-1	few	CASRFPTGGAFF	TGTGCCAGCCGTTTCCCCACAGGGGGGGCTTTCTTT
TRBV7-9	NA	TRBJ1-1	many	CASSPSLGLVKPEAFF	TGTGCCAGCAGCCCATCCTTGGGCCTCGTCAAACCTGAAGCTTTCTTT
TRBV7-8	NA	TRBJ2-1	few	CASSPRGRNEQFF	TGTGCCAGCAGCCCTAGAGGGAGGAATGAGCAGTTCTTC
TRBV7-6	TRBD1	TRBJ1-5	few	CASSRDRGQGQPQHF	TGTGCCAGCAGCCGCGACAGGGGGCAAGGTCAGCCCCAGCATTTT
TRBV7-9	TRBD1	TRBJ2-5	few	CASSQSGTGRETQYF	TGTGCCAGCAGCCAATCCGGGACAGGGCGGGAGACCCAGTACTTC
TRBV20-1	TRBD1	TRBJ1-5	NA	CSARTRLQGRGQPQHF	TGCAGTGCTAGAACCCGCCTACAGGGGAGGGGGCAGCCCCAGCATTTT
TRBV19	TRBD1	TRBJ2-1	once	CASSRQGSYEQFF	TGTGCCAGTAGCCGACAGGGGTCCTATGAGCAGTTCTTC
TRBV10-3	NA	TRBJ1-6	NA	CAISESNRRKNSPLHF	TGTGCCATCAGTGAGTCGAATAGGCGTAAAAATTCACCCCTCCACTTT
TRBV7-6	NA	TRBJ2-3	NA	CASSLAETGLNTQYF	TGTGCCAGCAGCTTAGCGGAGACAGGTCTCAATACGCAGTATTTT
TRBV12-3/TRBV12-4	TRBD2	TRBJ2-3	NA	CASRGAGGPPTDTQYF	TGTGCCAGCAGGGGAGCGGGGGGGCCCCCGACAGATACGCAGTATTTT
TRBV10-3	NA	TRBJ2-5	NA	CAISARTTGETQYF	TGTGCCATCAGTGCCAGGACTACGGGAGAGACCCAGTACTTC
TRBV9	TRBD2	TRBJ2-1	NA	CASSVELAADEQFF	TGTGCCAGCAGCGTAGAACTAGCGGCGGATGAGCAGTTCTTC
TRBV6-2/TRBV6-3	TRBD1	TRBJ1-5	many	CASSYRGRDQPQHF	TGTGCCAGCAGCTACAGGGGTCGCGATCAGCCCCAGCATTTT
TRBV7-2	NA	TRBJ1-1	many	CASSSFDRLPAAAFF	TGTGCCAGCAGCTCGTTTGACCGACTCCCGGCAGCAGCTTTCTTT
TRBV27	NA	TRBJ1-5	few	CASSLDSPSHQPQHF	TGTGCCAGCAGCCTCGACTCTCCCTCCCATCAGCCCCAGCATTTT
TRBV6-2/TRBV6-3	NA	TRBJ2-5	many	CASTQGTQYF	TGTGCCAGCACACAGGGGACCCAGTACTTC
TRBV29-1	NA	TRBJ1-2	NA	CSVGHGYTF	TGCAGCGTTGGCCATGGCTACACCTTC
TRBV27	NA	TRBJ2-7	NA	CANRDSTYEQYF	TGTGCCAACCGGGACTCGACCTACGAGCAGTACTTC
TRBV10-3	NA	TRBJ2-1	NA	CAIRPGATGNEQFF	TGTGCCATCAGACCAGGGGCCACGGGGAATGAGCAGTTCTTC
TRBV5-6	TRBD1	TRBJ1-6	NA	CASSLWQGARSPLHF	TGTGCCAGCAGCTTGTGGCAGGGGGCCCGTTCACCCCTCCACTTT
TRBV19	NA	TRBJ1-1	few	CASRASKGTEAFF	TGTGCCAGTCGGGCCTCTAAAGGGACTGAAGCTTTCTTT